This TCR beta chain is from a study of T cell responses to AZD1222 COVID-19 vaccine. This table comes from immunoSEQ multiplex PCR, and its TCRdb copy is limited to in-frame clones, with some not included. This repertoire shows under 150,000 clones, about 90% found once; its top ten account for 9.3%. Germline V gene data show CDR1 as LGHNA and CDR2 as YNFKEQ. J lost 1 base, V lost 5 bases, and 8 bases had no gene match. The CDR3 covers 16 residues. Regarding this clone: Its antigen is undetermined.

Study-wide results and limits: Reportedly, close to half of spike-specific TCRs are directed against unmutated variant regions. No repertoire was sampled before or during the peak T cell response, only after it. Increased Spike-specific TCR breadth and depth were observed after two AZD1222 doses.

The receptor comes from an adult who received the AZD1222 COVID-19 vaccine. Sequenced here: peripheral blood, sampled 28 days after the second AZD1222 dose. V gene TRBV4-2 combines with J gene TRBJ2-3; 8 positions agree with TRBD2. CDR3 loop: CASSSPGGPGTDTQYF. The CDR3 DNA follows: TGTGCCAGCAGCTCGCCGGGGGGGCCGGGCACAGATACGCAGTATTTT.